The source of this T cell receptor beta chain is a study of blood T cell repertoires in COVID-19. This clone was observed a handful of times. CDR1 and CDR2 from the germline V gene are MNHNY and SVGAGI (reference sequence). There are 17 residues in the CDR3. V shed 5 bases, J shed 9 bases, and the junction held 14 bases outside the gene matches. As processed by the authors: Estimated nucleated cell counts came from reference gene primer amplification. Some clones are missing from TCRdb's copy, which holds only in-frame ones; the method was immunoSEQ multiplex PCR. Clonal size and the V and J genes are those of that table, whereas D and trimming came from the DNA. Altogether 200,000 to 300,000 clones are present, roughly 86% being singletons, with the ten largest covering approximately 6.2%.

Sequencing used peripheral blood. V usage is TRBV6-6 and J usage is TRBJ1-6; 9 nucleotides line up with TRBD1. The TCR sequence derives from a woman older than 75 with COVID-19, enrolled during active disease. This CDR3 reads CASSPWDRVGSSSPLHF. The CDR3 bases are TGTGCCAGCAGTCCGTGGGACAGGGTTGGGTCTAGTTCACCCCTCCACTTT.